A single sample gave rise to the 29 T cell receptor beta chains below, sequenced in a study of blood T cell repertoires in COVID-19. Profiled with immunoSEQ multiplex PCR; TCRdb holds only in-frame clones, not every one. Seen here are 250,000 to 300,000 clones, 85% to 90% observed once, and the top ten hold under 2.5%. Sequenced sample: PBMCs or T cells enriched from blood (not recorded which). Receptors originate from a woman in her fifties or sixties who had recovered from COVID-19.

The sample holds one count of this clone. J is TRBJ1-4 and V is TRBV14; 8 nucleotides agree with TRBD1. The length of the CDR3 is 15 residues. Trimming took 3 bases from V and 2 from J; bases not matched to a gene: 2. Germline assignment: CDR1 SGHDN and CDR2 FVKESK. The chain's CDR3 is CASSHPGGTNEKLFF. CDR3 sequence (DNA): TGTGCCAGCAGCCACCCAGGGGGCACTAATGAAAAACTGTTTTTT.

The rearrangement joins TRBV10-3 to TRBJ1-2; 7 bases are a match to TRBD1. Germline CDR1 ENHRY, CDR2 SYGVKD. J was trimmed by 4 bases and V by 5 bases; bases with no gene match: 7. The length of the CDR3 is 14 residues. The CDR3 region has the DNA TGTGCCATCAGTAACCAAACAGGGGTCTATGGCTACACCTTC. Its protein is CAISNQTGVYGYTF.

This chain links TRBV7-3 with TRBJ2-3, with a tentative D call TRBD2 (6 bases). V was trimmed by 5 bases and J by 1 base, leaving 16 bases between them. This CDR3 is built from 16 residues. CDR1 and CDR2 (germline): SGHTA, FQGTGA. This CDR3 is CASSAPGWGGTDTQYF. The CDR3 DNA reads as TGTGCCAGCAGCGCCCCCGGGTGGGGGGGCACAGATACGCAGTATTTT.

V gene TRBV5-6 combines with J gene TRBJ1-1; D remains unclear. Germline CDR1 reads SGHDT; CDR2 reads YYEEEE. The CDR3 runs 13 residues. V lost 9 bases to trimming and J lost 1 base, with 13 bases between them. CDR3 loop: CANTKLQNTEAFF. Written as DNA, the CDR3 is TGTGCCAATACTAAATTACAGAACACTGAAGCTTTCTTT.

The V and J genes are TRBV2 and TRBJ1-6; D may be TRBD1 (6 bases). This CDR3 region has 15 residues. With 3 bases removed from V and 9 bases from J, the gap between germline ends came to 15 bases. The V gene's germline CDR1 is SNHLY and CDR2 FYNNEI. Written as DNA, the CDR3 is TGTGCCAGCAGTGACACAGGGTTGAATAGTTCACCCCTCCACTTT. This encodes CASSDTGLNSSPLHF.

V is TRBV2 and J is TRBJ2-2; a possible D gene is TRBD2 (5 bases). This CDR3 spans 15 amino acids. Germline assignment: CDR1 SNHLY and CDR2 FYNNEI. The V end was cut by 7 bases, the J end by 0 bases, with 12 bases between. The CDR3 reads CASTPGSANTGELFF. The CDR3 nucleotides read TGTGCCAGCACACCGGGGTCCGCGAACACCGGGGAGCTGTTTTTT.

The V gene is TRBV5-8, the J gene TRBJ1-2; 9 bases line up with TRBD1. CDR1 is SGHTS, CDR2 YDEGEE, per germline. The CDR3 contains 12 residues. The V and J ends lost 8 bases and 10 bases, in that order; junction bases with no gene match: 9. CDR3 nucleotides: TGTGCCAGTGGACAGGGGAGATCTGACTACACCTTC. This sequence encodes CASGQGRSDYTF.

This chain connects TRBV7-8 to TRBJ2-7; the D gene is possibly TRBD2 (6 bases). The V gene lost 1 base and the J gene lost 0 bases, with 7 bases spanning the gap. The CDR3 has 14 residues. Germline-derived CDR1 and CDR2 are SGHVS and FQNEAQ. CDR3 sequence: CASSLVAASYEQYF. CDR3 in DNA: TGTGCCAGCAGCTTAGTAGCGGCCTCCTACGAGCAGTACTTC.

The V call is TRBV7-8, the J call TRBJ1-6, with unresolved D. The CDR3 runs 13 residues. V was clipped by 3 bases and J by 7 bases, with 7 bases between them. The germline CDR1 and CDR2 sequences are SGHVS and FQNEAQ. In nucleotides, the CDR3 is TGTGCCAGCAGCTTCAGTCCCAATTCACCCCTCCACTTT. Amino acid sequence: CASSFSPNSPLHF.

The chain recombines TRBV7-3 with TRBJ2-3, with 7 nucleotides matching TRBD1. Germline CDR1 reads SGHTA; CDR2 reads FQGTGA. V was clipped by 6 bases and J by 4 bases; unmatched bases: 4. The CDR3 sequence is 13 residues long. The CDR3 DNA reads as TGTGCCAGCAGTAAGGGGGCCCCAGATACGCAGTATTTT. Protein: CASSKGAPDTQYF.

CDR3: CASSIRDSYEQYF. CDR3 in DNA: TGTGCCAGCAGCATCCGGGACAGCTACGAGCAGTACTTC. The rearrangement joins TRBV7-3 to TRBJ2-7, with 7 bases matching TRBD1. The germline V gene has CDR1 SGHTA and CDR2 FQGTGA. CDR3 length: 13 amino acids. V shed 5 bases, J shed 3 bases, and the junction held 4 bases outside the gene matches.

The genes are TRBV19 and TRBJ2-2; 9 bases map to TRBD2. CDR3 length: 18 amino acids. Per germline, CDR1 LNHDA and CDR2 SQIVND (reference sequence). J gave up 6 bases and V 1 base, and 12 bases lay outside the gene matches. CDR3 residues: CASSIAFGSGRSPGELFF. CDR3 DNA sequence: TGTGCCAGTAGTATAGCTTTCGGTAGCGGGAGAAGTCCCGGGGAGCTGTTTTTT.

The gene calls are TRBV29-1 and TRBJ1-1; D possibly corresponds to TRBD1 (6 bases). The CDR3 contains 21 residues. Germline CDR1 is SQVTM and CDR2 is ANQGSEA. The V and J ends lost 3 bases and 0 bases respectively, with 32 bases between them. CDR3 loop: CSVESAILTTDRTVLNTEAFF. The CDR3 nucleotides are TGCAGCGTTGAGTCCGCTATCCTTACCACAGACCGGACAGTGTTGAACACTGAAGCTTTCTTT.

CDR3 nucleotide sequence: TGTGCCAGCGGTAACCAGGGGATTTGGGAAAAACTGTTTTTT. Translating it yields CASGNQGIWEKLFF. The chain employs TRBV27 and TRBJ1-4, with D tentatively TRBD1 (6 bases). Trimming took 8 bases from V and 8 from J, leaving 18 bases between them. Germline-derived CDR1 and CDR2 are MNHEY and SMNVEV (reference sequence). This CDR3 contains 14 residues.

V gene TRBV28 combines with J gene TRBJ1-2; D gene unclear. This CDR3 comprises 13 residues. Per germline, CDR1 MDHEN and CDR2 SYDVKM. Trimming removed 10 bases from V and 0 bases from J, with 12 bases in between. The CDR3 DNA follows: TGTGCCACCGCCGACGGGACTAACTATGGCTACACCTTC. It codes for CATADGTNYGYTF.

This clone has more than one count but fewer than ten. The chain has TRBV28 and TRBJ2-2; 9 bases are shared with TRBD1. V gave up 4 bases and J gave up 5 bases; unmatched junction bases: 5. CDR1 is MDHEN, CDR2 SYDVKM, per germline. The CDR3 length is 15 residues. CDR3 in DNA: TGTGCCAGCAGTTACAGGGGGCGAAGGACCGGGGAGCTGTTTTTT. Residues: CASSYRGRRTGELFF.

V usage is TRBV6-6 and J usage is TRBJ1-1, with D tentatively TRBD1 (5 bases). The germline V gene encodes CDR1 MNHNY and CDR2 SVGAGI (reference sequence). V was trimmed by 7 bases and J by 1 base, leaving 16 bases between them. The CDR3 is 15 residues long. The CDR3 nucleotides read TGTGCCAGCAACGAACAAGGGGTCCCGAACACTGAAGCTTTCTTT. Its translation: CASNEQGVPNTEAFF.

This clone was counted a single time. The rearrangement joins TRBV11-2 to TRBJ2-3; a weak D match, TRBD2 (5 bases). CDR1 and CDR2 from the germline V gene are SGHAT and FQNNGV. Trimming took 1 base from V and 6 from J, leaving 5 bases between them. The CDR3 consists of 12 residues. CDR3 protein: CASSLGTDTQYF. CDR3 DNA sequence: TGTGCCAGCAGCTTAGGGACTGATACGCAGTATTTT. Combining the CDR3 with reference TRBV11-2 and TRBJ2-3 gives the whole variable domain EAGVAQSPRYKIIEKRQSVAFWCNPISGHATLYWYQQILGQGPKLLIQFQNNGVVDDSQLPKDRFSAERLKGVDSTLKIQPAKLEDSAVYLCASSLGTDTQYFGPGTRLTVL.

CDR3 sequence: CAISRGVEANEKLFF. The CDR3 DNA follows: TGTGCCATCTCACGGGGGGTGGAAGCTAATGAAAAACTGTTTTTT. The rearrangement joins TRBV28 to TRBJ1-4, with D perhaps TRBD1 (5 bases). The germline CDR1 and CDR2 sequences are MDHEN and SYDVKM. This CDR3 is 15 amino acids long. V was pared by 10 bases and J by 3 bases, with 18 bases between.

There are a few counts of this clone. The chain combines TRBV5-1 with TRBJ2-2; perhaps TRBD1 as D (6 bases). The V gene's germline CDR1 is SGHRS and CDR2 YFSETQ. The CDR3 consists of 15 residues. The V gene lost 2 bases and the J gene lost 3 bases, with 11 bases spanning the gap. The CDR3 nucleotides read TGCGCCAGCAGCTTTGGTAACAGGGACACCGGGGAGCTGTTTTTT. The encoded protein is CASSFGNRDTGELFF.

This clone was seen only a few times. V is TRBV20-1 and J is TRBJ2-5; 10 nucleotides agree with TRBD2. Looked up from germline, CDR1 is DFQATT and CDR2 is SNEGSKA (reference sequence). There are 16 residues in the CDR3. J gave up 7 bases and V 6 bases, and 17 bases lay outside the gene matches. The CDR3 nucleotides are TGCAGTGCCAGTTCATCTAGCGGGAGAGAGGTCGGGACCCAGTACTTC. As protein: CSASSSSGREVGTQYF.

V is TRBV14 and J is TRBJ2-1, with 7 bases aligning to TRBD2. Trimming cost V 4 bases and J 4 bases; bases outside gene matches: 13. Germline CDR1 reads SGHDN; CDR2 reads FVKESK. This CDR3 is built from 17 residues. The CDR3 coding sequence is TGTGCCAGCAGCCCTCTAAGTGTGGGGGGGTATTACAATGAGCAGTTCTTC. Protein sequence: CASSPLSVGGYYNEQFF.

V gene TRBV27 combines with J gene TRBJ2-2; 10 bases are shared with TRBD1. This CDR3 has 15 amino acids. Germline trimming cut 8 bases from V and 6 bases from J; bases unmatched to any gene: 9. Germline V lookup: CDR1 MNHEY, CDR2 SMNVEV (reference sequence). The chain's CDR3 is CASPTGTGEAGELFF. The CDR3 DNA reads TGTGCCAGCCCAACCGGGACAGGGGAGGCCGGGGAGCTGTTTTTT.

The chain links TRBV9 to TRBJ1-4, with D possibly matching TRBD1 (6 bases). Trimming took off 3 bases at V and 8 bases at J, with 23 bases between the two ends. This CDR3 spans 17 amino acids. Germline V gene sequence: CDR1 SGDLS, CDR2 YYNGEE. CDR3 loop: CASSESTGPSNGEKLFF. As DNA, the CDR3 is TGTGCCAGCAGCGAGAGCACAGGGCCCTCGAATGGGGAAAAACTGTTTTTT.

This sequence joins TRBV9 and TRBJ2-7; D is unresolved. Germline V lookup: CDR1 SGDLS, CDR2 YYNGEE. Trimming removed 5 bases at V and 3 bases at J, with 9 bases between. CDR3 length: 12 amino acids. CDR3 nucleotide sequence: TGTGCCAGCAGTACCAACGGCTACGAGCAGTACTTC. It codes for CASSTNGYEQYF.

The genes are TRBV5-6 and TRBJ2-5; 7 positions match TRBD2. The CDR3 contains 15 residues. With V trimmed by 4 bases and J by 5 bases, 11 bases remained unmatched. Looked up from germline, CDR1 is SGHDT and CDR2 is YYEEEE. The CDR3 here is CASSGTSASRETQYF. In DNA form, the CDR3 reads TGTGCCAGCAGCGGCACTAGCGCCTCCAGGGAGACCCAGTACTTC. The whole variable domain, remainder taken from reference TRBV5-6 and TRBJ2-5, is DAGVTQSPTHLIKTRGQQVTLRCSPKSGHDTVSWYQQALGQGPQFIFQYYEEEERQRGNFPDRFSGHQFPNYSSELNVNALLLGDSALYLCASSGTSASRETQYFGPGTRLLVL.

V is TRBV4-1 and J is TRBJ1-5; the match to TRBD1 covers 8 bases. Germline CDR1 is MGHRA and CDR2 is YSYEKL. After removal of 0 bases from V and 9 bases from J, the junction contained 10 bases not matched to a gene. The CDR3 is made up of 16 amino acids. DNA of the CDR3: TGCGCCAGCAGCCAAGATGGACAGGGCACTTACGTGCCCCAGCATTTT. Translation gives CASSQDGQGTYVPQHF.

CDR3 bases: TGTGCCAGTAGTCGGGGGGCCGGGAGGGCAGATACGCAGTATTTT. Translated: CASSRGAGRADTQYF. This chain links TRBV19 with TRBJ2-3, with 8 bases identical to TRBD2. The J segment lost 4 bases and the V segment lost 5 bases, leaving 8 bases of the junction unmatched. The germline V gene encodes CDR1 LNHDA and CDR2 SQIVND (reference sequence). The CDR3 is made up of 15 amino acids.

The chain is built from TRBV28 and TRBJ1-6; the D is unclear. This CDR3 is 12 amino acids long. V gave up 3 bases and J gave up 11 bases, with 8 bases separating them. CDR1 and CDR2 (germline): MDHEN, SYDVKM. This CDR3 reads CASSLSHPPLHF. The CDR3, as DNA: TGTGCCAGCAGTTTGAGCCATCCACCCCTCCACTTT.